Below, 16 T cell receptor beta chains from the same sample are listed, as sequenced in a study of blood T cell repertoires in COVID-19. Measured with immunoSEQ multiplex PCR; TCRdb has only the in-frame clones, and not every one. The table lists roughly 150,000 clones, under 95% of them singletons. Sequencing input: peripheral blood. These TCRs come from a man between 18 and 35 years old with COVID-19, enrolled during active disease.

The chain couples TRBV27 to TRBJ1-2; TRBD1 agrees at 9 bases. The trim removed 6 bases at V and 1 base at J, leaving 9 bases unmatched. CDR3 length: 16 amino acids. CDR1 is MNHEY and CDR2 is SMNVEV in the germline V gene (reference sequence). The CDR3 coding sequence is TGTGCCAGCAGCCTAGGGGGACAGGGCCTTAACTATGGCTACACCTTC. The encoded protein is CASSLGGQGLNYGYTF.

This clone has only a few counts. In the same sample, other DNA sequences code for this CDR3. The CDR3, as DNA: TGTGCCAGCAGCCCGGGAGTGAACACTGAAGCTTTCTTT. The encoded protein is CASSPGVNTEAFF. This chain joins TRBV5-6 and TRBJ1-1; D is unresolved. Germline V CDR1 and CDR2: SGHDT, YYEEEE. The CDR3 spans 13 residues. Trimming pared 4 bases from V and 0 bases from J, leaving 7 bases between.

The chain couples TRBV5-1 to TRBJ2-7; 7 nucleotides align to TRBD1. After removal of 3 bases from V and 5 bases from J, the junction contained 5 bases not matched to a gene. Germline-derived CDR1 and CDR2 are SGHRS and YFSETQ. CDR3 length: 13 amino acids. In nucleotides, the CDR3 is TGCGCCAGCAGCTACCAGACAGGGCACGAGCAGTACTTC. Encoded protein: CASSYQTGHEQYF.

V usage is TRBV2 and J usage is TRBJ1-1, with D uncertain. Germline V gives CDR1 SNHLY, CDR2 FYNNEI. This CDR3 has 10 amino acids. V was shortened by 10 bases and J by 3 bases, with 6 bases between the two germline ends. CDR3 in DNA: TGTGCCATGTCGGACACTGAAGCTTTCTTT. Translating it yields CAMSDTEAFF.

The rearrangement links TRBV9 to TRBJ2-2; 9 bases are a match to TRBD2. The CDR3 is made up of 16 amino acids. Germline CDR1 reads SGDLS; CDR2 reads YYNGEE. After removal of 7 bases from V and 6 bases from J, the junction contained 13 bases not matched to a gene. The CDR3, as DNA: TGTGCCAGCGGTTCCGCGGCGGGAGGGCCGGCCGGGGAGCTGTTTTTT. Translation: CASGSAAGGPAGELFF.

Here the CDR3 DNA reads TGTGCCAGCAGCATAAGTTACAGGGTCGCCTACGAGCAGTACTTC. It yields the protein CASSISYRVAYEQYF. This sequence joins TRBV5-5 and TRBJ2-7; D is possibly TRBD1 (6 bases). The CDR3 spans 15 residues. Germline loops: CDR1 SGHKS, CDR2 YYEKEE (reference sequence). Trimming stripped 4 bases from V and 2 bases from J, with 16 bases between.

This chain joins TRBV24-1 and TRBJ2-1, with D possibly TRBD2 on 6 matching bases. From germline, CDR1 is KGHDR and CDR2 SFDVKD. The CDR3 spans 14 residues. The V and J ends lost 4 bases and 16 bases respectively, with 22 bases between them. CDR3 amino acids: CATSDNGGTPGQFF. CDR3 sequence (DNA): TGTGCCACCAGTGACAACGGCGGGACCCCGGGTCAATTCTTC.

The genes are TRBV5-1 and TRBJ2-7, with D possibly TRBD1 on 6 matching bases. Germline lookup yields CDR1 SGHRS and CDR2 YFSETQ. Trimming removed 4 bases at V and 4 bases at J, with 9 bases between. This CDR3 comprises 12 residues. The CDR3 loop is CASSLTGYEQYF. In DNA, the CDR3 is TGCGCCAGCAGCCTGACAGGTTACGAGCAGTACTTC.

This sequence joins TRBV25-1 and TRBJ2-2, with 8 bases matching TRBD1. The V segment lost 10 bases and the J segment 3 bases; nucleotides outside the gene matches: 7. Germline CDR1 is MGHDK and CDR2 is SYGVNS. This CDR3 spans 14 amino acids. This CDR3 reads CAIATGDDTGELFF. CDR3 in DNA: TGTGCCATAGCGACAGGGGACGACACCGGGGAGCTGTTTTTT.

This clone was observed a single time. The rearrangement joins TRBV18 to TRBJ2-2; TRBD1 might be the D (6 bases). Trimming pared 5 bases from V and 4 bases from J, leaving 14 bases between. The CDR3 is 15 residues long. Germline CDR1 is KGHSH and CDR2 is LQKENI. CDR3 nucleotide sequence: TGTGCCAGCTCAGACCGACAGGTCAGCACCGGGGAGCTGTTTTTT. Translating it yields CASSDRQVSTGELFF.

This rearrangement joins TRBV2 to TRBJ2-3; 9 positions match TRBD2. The V gene end was trimmed by 6 bases and the J gene end by 6 bases; junction bases not matched to a gene: 16. Germline CDR1 SNHLY, CDR2 FYNNEI. The CDR3 spans 17 residues. Here the CDR3 DNA reads TGTGCCAGCAGCCCCCTGGGGGGACTAGCATCGGCGGATACGCAGTATTTT. Translated, it gives CASSPLGGLASADTQYF.

The chain joins TRBV11-2 to TRBJ2-7; D gene ambiguous. There are 13 residues in the CDR3. The germline CDR1 and CDR2 sequences are SGHAT and FQNNGV. V was trimmed by 9 bases and J by 6 bases, leaving 18 bases between them. The DNA for the CDR3 is TGTGCCAGTAGAGGTCTAGTTAGGTCCGAGCAGTACTTC. Its protein product is CASRGLVRSEQYF.

About this clone: Other DNA sequences in the sample encode the same CDR3. The V call is TRBV6-2 or TRBV6-3, the J call TRBJ2-1; D possibly corresponds to TRBD2 (6 bases). The CDR3 runs to 14 residues. Germline assignment: CDR1 MNHEY and CDR2 SVGEGT. The V gene lost 6 bases and the J gene lost 0 bases, with 9 bases spanning the gap. Here the CDR3 reads CASSLTSSYNEQFF. The CDR3 DNA follows: TGTGCCAGCAGCCTGACTAGCTCCTACAATGAGCAGTTCTTC.

The rearrangement links TRBV13 to TRBJ2-1; maybe TRBD2 (6 bases). Germline V CDR1 and CDR2: PRHDT, FYEKMQ (reference sequence). The CDR3 has 13 amino acids. Trimming took 5 bases from V and 5 from J, leaving 10 bases between them. CDR3 protein: CASSRGVDNEQFF. The CDR3 DNA reads as TGTGCCAGCAGCCGCGGGGTGGACAATGAGCAGTTCTTC.

This chain links TRBV28 with TRBJ1-2; TRBD1 matches at 9 bases. V lost 8 bases and J lost 6; bases outside the gene matches: 1. The CDR3 has 11 residues. Germline V lookup: CDR1 MDHEN, CDR2 SYDVKM. This CDR3 reads CASHRGHGYTF. CDR3 bases: TGTGCCAGCCACAGGGGGCATGGCTACACCTTC.

J is TRBJ2-1 and V is TRBV4-1; 11 positions agree with TRBD2. This CDR3 is built from 14 residues. J was trimmed by 8 bases and V by 5 bases; bases with no gene match: 5. Per germline, CDR1 MGHRA and CDR2 YSYEKL. For the CDR3, the DNA is TGCGCCAGCAGCAAGGGACTAGCGGAGTATGAGCAGTTCTTC. Residues: CASSKGLAEYEQFF.